This T cell receptor beta chain is from a study of CD8+ T cells in alopecia areata. This clone was observed a few times. Its specificity is not known. cDNA reverse transcribed from extracted RNA served as the sequencing template. TCRdb keeps only in-frame clones here, not all; method: immunoSEQ multiplex PCR. The sample shows 95,000 to 120,000 clones, almost 60% of them seen only once. Both CD4+ and CD8+ T cells were separated by sorting PBMCs. V was clipped by 6 bases and J by 5 bases; unmatched bases: 6. There are 14 residues in the CDR3. Germline V CDR1 and CDR2: SNHLY, FYNNEI. Findings of the study overall: Sequence data from scalp samples additionally include resident alphabeta T cells of normal skin. Researchers reported that TCR sharing among patients proved less clear than in mice, possibly HLA-linked. Elevated clonality characterized lesional scalp relative to normal scalp, particularly in alopecia totalis/universalis.

The TCR was taken from a human donor in good health. Sequencing was performed on CD8+ T cells sorted from blood. The rearrangement joins TRBV2 to TRBJ2-7; 11 positions match TRBD1. In nucleotides, the CDR3 is TGTGCCAGCAGAGGGACAGGGGGTTTCAACGAGCAGTACTTC. Protein: CASRGTGGFNEQYF.